These 6 T cell receptor beta chains share one sample of origin, sequenced in a study of blood T cells in healthy people across ages. A J-beta primer mix and a sample-barcoded 5' primer were used in a second PCR of roughly 7 to 12 cycles. TCRdb itself ran the 5' RACE reads through MiXCR, one entry per CDR3 protein. Of roughly 2 million distinct CDR3 sequences in the sample, around 50% were seen once. Material: blood. All receptors come from a woman in her forties in good health.

This sequence joins TRBV28 and TRBJ2-7; 11 bases agree with TRBD1. CDR3 length: 15 amino acids. The J segment lost 0 bases and the V segment lost 6 bases, leaving 4 bases of the junction unmatched. From germline, CDR1 is MDHEN and CDR2 SYDVKM. The CDR3 loop reads CASRGGTGGSYEQYF. The CDR3, as DNA: TGTGCCAGCAGGGGCGGGACAGGGGGCTCCTACGAGCAGTACTTC.

The V and J genes are TRBV6-1 and TRBJ2-1, with 11 nucleotides matching TRBD2. Germline CDR1 MNHNS, CDR2 SASEGT. The CDR3 sequence is 16 residues long. Trimming cost V 5 bases and J 1 base; bases outside gene matches: 4. The CDR3 region is CASSRTSGPSYNEQFF. CDR3 nucleotide sequence: TGTGCCAGCAGTCGGACTAGCGGGCCATCCTACAATGAGCAGTTCTTC.

This chain uses TRBV7-2 with TRBJ2-1, with 10 bases identical to TRBD2. V trimming: 1 base; J trimming: 9 bases; junction bases outside the gene matches: 6. This CDR3 region has 15 residues. Germline V gene data show CDR1 as SGHTA and CDR2 as FQGNSA. Here the CDR3 reads CASSLVAGGYGEQFF. The CDR3 DNA reads as TGTGCCAGCAGCTTAGTAGCGGGGGGTTACGGTGAGCAGTTCTTC.

The chain is built from TRBV20-1 and TRBJ2-7, with 10 positions matching TRBD1. Germline loops: CDR1 DFQATT, CDR2 SNEGSKA (reference sequence). After removal of 6 bases from V and 2 bases from J, the junction contained 7 bases not matched to a gene. The CDR3 runs 14 residues. The CDR3 nucleotides are TGCAGTGCCGACGACAGGGGGCTTCCCTACGAGCAGTACTTC. This gives the protein CSADDRGLPYEQYF.

This clonotype was seen a handful of times. CDR3 loop: CASSTPDAVREQYF. In DNA, the CDR3 is TGTGCCAGCAGCACACCGGACGCGGTGAGAGAGCAGTACTTC. V and J are TRBV28 and TRBJ2-7; no reliable D call. The CDR3 runs to 14 residues. V was pared by 6 bases and J by 7 bases, with 19 bases between. Germline CDR1 is MDHEN and CDR2 is SYDVKM.

In regard to this clonotype: A read error may produce the germline difference seen at one junction end. This chain uses TRBV7-7 with TRBJ2-2; D is ambiguous. Germline V gene lookup returns CDR1 SSHAT and CDR2 FNYEAQ (reference sequence). CDR3 length: 13 residues. The CDR3 loop reads CASSLKGTGELFF. CDR3 DNA sequence: TGTGCTAGCAGCTTAAAAGGGACCGGGGAGCTGTTTTTT. The whole variable domain, remainder taken from reference TRBV7-7 and TRBJ2-2, is GAGVSQSPRYKVTKRGQDVTLRCDPISSHATLYWYQQALGQGPEFLTYFNYEAQPDKSGLPSDRFSAERPEGSISTLTIQRTEQRDSAMYRCASSLKGTGELFFGEGSRLTVL.